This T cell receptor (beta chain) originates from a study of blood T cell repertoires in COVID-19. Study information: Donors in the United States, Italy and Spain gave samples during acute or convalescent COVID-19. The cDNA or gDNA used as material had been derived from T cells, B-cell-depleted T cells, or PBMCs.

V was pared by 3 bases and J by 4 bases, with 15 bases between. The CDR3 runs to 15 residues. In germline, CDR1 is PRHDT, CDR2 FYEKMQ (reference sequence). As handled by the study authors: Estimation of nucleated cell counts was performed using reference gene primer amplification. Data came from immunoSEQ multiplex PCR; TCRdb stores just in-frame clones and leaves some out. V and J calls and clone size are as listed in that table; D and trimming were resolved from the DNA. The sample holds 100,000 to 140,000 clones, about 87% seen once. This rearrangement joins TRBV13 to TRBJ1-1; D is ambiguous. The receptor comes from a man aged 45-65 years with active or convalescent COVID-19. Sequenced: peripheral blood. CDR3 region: CASSLFLREFTEAFF. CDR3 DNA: TGTGCCAGCAGCTTGTTTTTGCGGGAGTTCACTGAAGCTTTCTTT.